This record concerns one T cell receptor beta chain sequence. The assay was immunoSEQ multiplex PCR, and TCRdb's table has in-frame clones only and misses some. The data hold about 130,000 clones, with roughly 87% observed a single time. The data are from a study of T cell responses to AZD1222 COVID-19 vaccine. CDR3 size: 14 residues. Trimming cost V 5 bases and J 5 bases; bases outside gene matches: 5. Germline assignment: CDR1 MNHEY and CDR2 SVGAGI. The sample here was peripheral blood, taken on day 0 of MenACWY control vaccination. The clonotype comes from an adult in good health. The chain has TRBV6-5 and TRBJ2-4; 8 bases align to TRBD1. The DNA for the CDR3 is TGTGCCAGCAGTCGAGACAGGGGCGAAAACATTCAGTACTTC. This gives the protein CASSRDRGENIQYF.